This TCR beta chain was captured by sequencing in a study of blood T cell repertoires in COVID-19. Germline trimming cut 0 bases from V and 1 base from J; bases unmatched to any gene: 2. This CDR3 is 18 amino acids long. The germline gives CDR1 SGDLS, CDR2 YYNGEE. This clone was seen a single time. The data were produced by immunoSEQ multiplex PCR, yet TCRdb's version contains in-frame clones alone and is incomplete. The top ten clones hold about 0.95% of a sample with 180,000 or so clones, 85% to 90% of them seen once. The chain has TRBV9 and TRBJ2-1; 15 bases agree with TRBD2. The receptor was isolated from a man younger than 35 with acute or convalescent COVID-19. Sequenced input: peripheral blood. CDR3 amino acids: CASSVGTSGGASYNEQFF. Written as DNA, the CDR3 is TGTGCCAGCAGCGTAGGGACTAGCGGGGGGGCGTCCTACAATGAGCAGTTCTTC.